Listed below are T cell receptor beta chains from one sample, sequenced in a study of response to subunit inactivated influenza vaccine. TCRdb passed the RT-PCR reads through MiXCR, listing each CDR3 protein once. This sample yields approximately 700,000 distinct CDR3 sequences, of which 15% to 18% are seen a single time; more than 9% belongs to the top ten. This material consisted of PBMCs from blood, taken approximately 12 days after vaccination. Source of these receptors: a man in his fifties who received an inactivated influenza vaccine. The CDR3 runs from the conserved cysteine through the conserved F or W. D genes are given only for firm matches. Clone size is given for some rows only: seen once, a few or many times, or a class if the clone is expanded.

v_call: TRBV7-8; j_call: TRBJ1-1; d_call: NA; clone_size: NA; cdr3_aa: CASSLVTGPEAFF; cdr3_nt: TGTGCCAGCAGCTTAGTGACGGGACCTGAAGCTTTCTTT
v_call: TRBV6-1; j_call: TRBJ1-2; d_call: TRBD1; clone_size: NA; cdr3_aa: CASRDPQGAKVGYTF; cdr3_nt: TGTGCCAGCAGGGACCCACAGGGGGCCAAGGTCGGCTACACCTTC
v_call: TRBV4-3; j_call: TRBJ2-7; d_call: NA; clone_size: NA; cdr3_aa: CASSLVFGGAYEQYF; cdr3_nt: TGCGCCAGCAGCCTCGTTTTTGGGGGGGCATACGAGCAGTACTTC
v_call: TRBV7-2; j_call: TRBJ2-7; d_call: TRBD1; clone_size: NA; cdr3_aa: CASSLSSGTGAYEQYF; cdr3_nt: TGTGCCAGCAGCTTATCATCAGGGACAGGGGCCTACGAGCAGTACTTC
v_call: TRBV6-5; j_call: TRBJ2-2; d_call: TRBD2; clone_size: NA; cdr3_aa: CASSYVRGSGTGELFF; cdr3_nt: TGTGCCAGCAGTTACGTTCGCGGGAGTGGCACCGGGGAGCTGTTTTTT
v_call: TRBV2; j_call: TRBJ2-3; d_call: NA; clone_size: NA; cdr3_aa: CAGTGLDTQYF; cdr3_nt: TGTGCCGGGACTGGACTAGATACGCAGTATTTT
v_call: TRBV12-3/TRBV12-4; j_call: TRBJ2-6; d_call: NA; clone_size: NA; cdr3_aa: CASRNGPLGTNVLTF; cdr3_nt: TGTGCCAGCAGAAACGGCCCTTTAGGAACCAACGTCCTGACTTTC
v_call: TRBV30; j_call: TRBJ2-7; d_call: TRBD1; clone_size: NA; cdr3_aa: CAGTGVGSYEQYF; cdr3_nt: TGTGCCGGTACAGGGGTCGGCTCCTACGAGCAGTACTTC
v_call: TRBV6-4; j_call: TRBJ2-6; d_call: NA; clone_size: NA; cdr3_aa: CASSDTRSGANVLTF; cdr3_nt: TGTGCCAGCAGTGACACGCGGTCTGGGGCCAACGTCCTGACTTTC
v_call: TRBV7-9; j_call: TRBJ1-5; d_call: NA; clone_size: NA; cdr3_aa: CTSSLLGGNNQPQHF; cdr3_nt: TGTACCAGCAGCTTACTCGGAGGGAACAATCAGCCCCAGCATTTT
v_call: TRBV7-9; j_call: TRBJ2-6; d_call: NA; clone_size: few; cdr3_aa: CASSLFSNAGANVLTF; cdr3_nt: TGTGCCAGCAGCTTATTTTCAAACGCTGGGGCCAACGTCCTGACTTTC
v_call: TRBV7-8; j_call: TRBJ2-5; d_call: TRBD1; clone_size: NA; cdr3_aa: CASMGQGQETQYF; cdr3_nt: TGTGCCAGCATGGGACAGGGGCAAGAGACCCAGTACTTC
v_call: TRBV30; j_call: TRBJ1-1; d_call: NA; clone_size: NA; cdr3_aa: CAWSVARALNTEAFF; cdr3_nt: TGTGCCTGGAGTGTCGCAAGGGCACTGAACACTGAAGCTTTCTTT
v_call: TRBV2; j_call: TRBJ1-1; d_call: NA; clone_size: NA; cdr3_aa: CASSVSVLMDTEAFF; cdr3_nt: TGTGCCAGCAGTGTCTCGGTCCTTATGGACACTGAAGCTTTCTTT
v_call: TRBV6-2/TRBV6-3; j_call: TRBJ1-5; d_call: NA; clone_size: many; cdr3_aa: CASRRGQHSNQPQHF; cdr3_nt: TGTGCCAGCAGAAGAGGGCAACATAGCAATCAGCCCCAGCATTTT
v_call: TRBV5-1; j_call: TRBJ1-6; d_call: NA; clone_size: NA; cdr3_aa: CASSLWQGDNSPLHF; cdr3_nt: TGCGCCAGCAGCTTGTGGCAGGGTGATAATTCACCCCTCCACTTT
v_call: TRBV18; j_call: TRBJ2-7; d_call: NA; clone_size: many; cdr3_aa: CASSPLREEQYF; cdr3_nt: TGTGCCAGCTCTCCCCTGAGGGAGGAGCAGTACTTC
v_call: TRBV7-9; j_call: TRBJ2-4; d_call: NA; clone_size: NA; cdr3_aa: CASSLVEGGTDIQYF; cdr3_nt: TGTGCCAGCAGCTTAGTGGAGGGCGGGACGGACATTCAGTACTTC
v_call: TRBV6-1; j_call: TRBJ1-1; d_call: NA; clone_size: few; cdr3_aa: CASRIGVVGTEAFF; cdr3_nt: TGTGCCAGCAGGATAGGGGTAGTTGGCACTGAAGCTTTCTTT
v_call: TRBV6-4; j_call: TRBJ1-6; d_call: NA; clone_size: few; cdr3_aa: CASSDPQQGPFNSPLHF; cdr3_nt: TGTGCCAGCAGTGACCCCCAGCAAGGACCGTTTAATTCACCCCTCCACTTT
v_call: TRBV2; j_call: TRBJ2-6; d_call: NA; clone_size: NA; cdr3_aa: CASIRGRRNSGANVLTF; cdr3_nt: TGTGCCAGCATTCGAGGGCGGAGGAATTCTGGGGCCAACGTCCTGACTTTC
v_call: TRBV6-5; j_call: TRBJ2-4; d_call: NA; clone_size: few; cdr3_aa: CASSYSGAENIQYF; cdr3_nt: TGTGCCAGCAGTTACTCAGGGGCGGAAAACATTCAGTACTTC
v_call: TRBV7-2; j_call: TRBJ1-4; d_call: NA; clone_size: NA; cdr3_aa: CASSLSPATNEKLFF; cdr3_nt: TGTGCCAGCAGCTTATCCCCGGCAACTAATGAAAAACTGTTTTTT